A single sample is the source of the 19 T cell receptor beta chains below, sequenced in a study of CD8 T cells in ankylosing spondylitis. TCRdb passed the 5' RACE reads through MiXCR, listing each CDR3 protein once. The sample consists of tens of thousands of distinct CDR3 sequences, more than 5.5% of them appearing once. Sequenced input: synovial fluid, either unsorted or a sorted T cell fraction (not recorded which). These receptors were taken from a male donor with ankylosing spondylitis.

Sample share makes this clonotype medium-sized. The chain is built from TRBV20-1 and TRBJ2-1; no definite D call. Trimming left V 4 bases short and J 0 bases short, with 10 bases between. The CDR3 covers 14 residues. The germline CDR1 and CDR2 sequences are DFQATT and SNEGSKA (reference sequence). As DNA, the CDR3 is TGCAGTGCTAAACTGCCGAGCTCCTACAATGAGCAGTTCTTC. It yields the protein CSAKLPSSYNEQFF.

This clonotype was counted at least ten times. V and J are TRBV11-3 and TRBJ2-1; no clear D. The CDR3 length is 14 residues. The V end lost 1 base, the J end lost 0 bases, and 4 bases lay between the germline ends. Germline V lookup: CDR1 SGHNT, CDR2 YENEEA. The CDR3 DNA reads TGTGCCAGCAGCTTAGGCAGCTCCTACAATGAGCAGTTCTTC. Translated: CASSLGSSYNEQFF.

Many counts were recorded for this clonotype. V and J are TRBV10-3 and TRBJ2-1; 7 bases match TRBD2. CDR1 is ENHRY, CDR2 SYGVKD, per germline. The CDR3 runs 15 residues. Unmatched junction bases numbered 6, after V lost 2 bases and J lost 5 bases. The CDR3 DNA is TGTGCCATCAGTGAGGGCGGGGACTATGACAATGAGCAGTTCTTC. As protein: CAISEGGDYDNEQFF.

Comment on this clonotype: It may be a read error: a sequence one base away is much more abundant. In nucleotides, the CDR3 is TGCAGTGCTAGGGCCCCCGAGGAGCTGTTTTTT. This gives the protein CSARAPEELFF. The rearrangement joins TRBV20-1 to TRBJ2-2, with D uncertain. V was cut by 3 bases and J by 10 bases, with 9 bases left in between. The V gene's germline CDR1 is DFQATT and CDR2 SNEGSKA (reference sequence). The CDR3 has 11 amino acids.

In its sample, this clonotype was seen many times. J is TRBJ1-5 and V is TRBV12-3 or TRBV12-4, with TRBD1 as a possible D gene (5 bases). CDR3 length: 15 amino acids. With 4 bases removed from V and 2 bases from J, the gap between germline ends came to 12 bases. In DNA form, the CDR3 reads TGTGCCAGCAGTTCCGGGGACGGGGGCAATCAGCCCCAGCATTTT. Protein sequence: CASSSGDGGNQPQHF.

In its sample, this clonotype was seen many times. The genes are TRBV3-1 and TRBJ2-1; D not resolved. Trimming cost V 4 bases and J 13 bases, with 14 bases left between them. In germline, CDR1 is LGHDT, CDR2 YNNKEL (reference sequence). The CDR3 is made up of 12 amino acids. This CDR3 reads CASSPGERNQFF. As DNA, the CDR3 is TGTGCCAGCAGCCCAGGAGAAAGAAACCAGTTCTTC.

The sample holds a few counts of this clonotype. The chain carries TRBV20-1 and TRBJ2-6; tentatively, D is TRBD1 (6 bases). Germline CDR1 and CDR2: DFQATT and SNEGSKA (reference sequence). Between the trimmed V and J ends, which lost 6 bases and 2 bases, there was a span of 14 bases. The CDR3 sequence is 15 residues long. This chain's CDR3 is CSAHRGGAGANVLTF. The CDR3 nucleotides read TGCAGTGCCCATAGAGGGGGTGCTGGGGCCAACGTCCTGACTTTC.

V is TRBV7-7 and J is TRBJ1-5; 9 bases match TRBD1. The ends lost 11 bases at V and 2 bases at J; junction bases unmatched: 4. Germline-derived CDR1 and CDR2 are SSHAT and FNYEAQ (reference sequence). The CDR3 length is 13 residues. CDR3 in DNA: TGTGCCCTACGGGACAGGGGCAATCAGCCCCAGCATTTT. Encoded protein: CALRDRGNQPQHF.

This clonotype has only a few counts. The chain has TRBV28 and TRBJ2-3, with 7 bases identical to TRBD2. The V gene's germline CDR1 is MDHEN and CDR2 SYDVKM. Trimming cost V 3 bases and J 2 bases; bases outside gene matches: 5. The CDR3 is 15 residues long. The CDR3 DNA reads as TGTGCCAGCAGTTTCGGGACTACTTACACAGATACGCAGTATTTT. It encodes CASSFGTTYTDTQYF. The variable domain in full, completed from reference TRBV28 and TRBJ2-3, reads DVKVTQSSRYLVKRTGEKVFLECVQDMDHENMFWYRQDPGLGLRLIYFSYDVKMKEKGDIPEGYSVSREKKERFSLILESASTNQTSMYLCASSFGTTYTDTQYFGPGTRLTVL.

The sample holds many counts of this clonotype. The V call is TRBV9, the J call TRBJ2-1, with D uncertain. Germline V gene lookup returns CDR1 SGDLS and CDR2 YYNGEE. V lost 0 bases and J lost 9, with 7 bases in between. This CDR3 comprises 12 residues. The CDR3 DNA is TGTGCCAGCAGCGTAGTTGAGAGTGAGCAGTTCTTC. The encoded protein is CASSVVESEQFF.

In its sample, this clonotype was seen many times. The chain is built from TRBV20-1 and TRBJ2-2; no firm D call. The ends were cut back, 0 bases at V and 3 bases at J, with 5 bases in the middle. The length of the CDR3 is 13 residues. Germline assignment: CDR1 DFQATT and CDR2 SNEGSKA (reference sequence). The CDR3 DNA sequence: TGCAGTGCTAGAGATTGGGACACCGGGGAGCTGTTTTTT. As protein: CSARDWDTGELFF.

This clonotype showed up just a few times. The V and J genes are TRBV7-3 and TRBJ2-1, with 10 bases matching TRBD2. The CDR3 is 16 amino acids. Germline V gene data show CDR1 as SGHTA and CDR2 as FQGTGA. The V and J ends lost 5 bases and 2 bases, in that order; junction bases with no gene match: 6. This CDR3 reads CASSPAGTSAYNEQFF. In DNA form, the CDR3 reads TGTGCCAGCAGCCCCGCCGGGACTAGCGCCTACAATGAGCAGTTCTTC.

This clonotype was seen only a few times. The J gene is TRBJ1-1, the V gene TRBV28; D call uncertain. The CDR3 totals 11 residues. Germline assignment: CDR1 MDHEN and CDR2 SYDVKM. Trimming cost V 3 bases and J 5 bases, with 4 bases left between them. The CDR3 region has the DNA TGTGCCAGCAGTTTGAGGACTGAAGCTTTCTTT. Amino acids: CASSLRTEAFF.

This clonotype showed up just a few times. The genes are TRBV6-5 and TRBJ2-7, with TRBD2 matching over 14 bases. The CDR3 is 18 amino acids. The germline CDR1 and CDR2 sequences are MNHEY and SVGAGI. Unmatched junction bases numbered 17, after V lost 10 bases and J lost 3 bases. The CDR3 reads CATRYGTSGSNPGYEQYF. CDR3 DNA sequence: TGTGCCACCAGGTATGGGACTAGCGGGAGCAACCCGGGCTACGAGCAGTACTTC.

This clonotype came up a few times. The V gene is TRBV20-1, the J gene TRBJ2-2, with D maybe TRBD2 (5 bases). CDR3 length equals 13 residues. Germline loops: CDR1 DFQATT, CDR2 SNEGSKA (reference sequence). Trimming left V 2 bases short and J 8 bases short, with 12 bases between. CDR3: CSARRTTGGELFF. For the CDR3, the DNA is TGCAGTGCTAGACGAACCACGGGGGGGGAGCTGTTTTTT.

This clonotype was found many times. The chain has TRBV20-1 and TRBJ2-5, with D unresolved. This CDR3 is 11 amino acids long. CDR1 is DFQATT, CDR2 SNEGSKA, per germline (reference sequence). V lost 4 bases, J lost 0 bases, and 3 bases lay in between. CDR3 in amino acids: CSATDQETQYF. The DNA for the CDR3 is TGCAGTGCTACGGACCAAGAGACCCAGTACTTC.

Regarding this clonotype: A junction end diverges from the germline sequence, so it may reflect a read error. The chain couples TRBV5-5 to TRBJ2-1; the D gene is possibly TRBD2 (6 bases). The CDR3 contains 15 residues. Germline loops: CDR1 SGHKS, CDR2 YYEKEE (reference sequence). CDR3 protein: CASSSAGNSCNEQFF. Written as DNA, the CDR3 is TGTGCCAGCAGCTCCGCGGGAAACTCCTGCAATGAGCAGTTCTTC.

In its sample, this clonotype was seen many times. The V call is TRBV4-1, the J call TRBJ2-1, with 10 positions matching TRBD2. The junction had 8 bases not matched to a gene; V was cut back by 2 bases and J by 4 bases. This CDR3 has 17 residues. Germline lookup yields CDR1 MGHRA and CDR2 YSYEKL. The CDR3 DNA is TGCGCCAGCAGCCAAAGTCCTCTAGCGGGAGCTTACAATGAGCAGTTCTTC. This gives the protein CASSQSPLAGAYNEQFF.

This clonotype was counted many times. V and J are TRBV27 and TRBJ2-3, with D uncertain. In germline, CDR1 is MNHEY, CDR2 SMNVEV (reference sequence). The CDR3 covers 13 residues. The germline V and J ends were trimmed by 7 bases and 7 bases, with 15 bases remaining between them. The CDR3 sequence is CASTPSTLNTQYF. CDR3 bases: TGTGCCAGCACTCCCTCGACCCTGAATACGCAGTATTTT.